Sequencing of this T cell receptor (beta chain) was carried out in a study of OX40 agonist ivuxolimab in advanced cancers. Libraries were prepared by immunoSEQ multiplex PCR; TCRdb keeps only in-frame clonotypes and omits some of them. The data show approximately 60,000 clones, 85% to 95% seen once. The germline gives CDR1 LNHDA, CDR2 SQIVND (reference sequence). This CDR3 is built from 19 residues. V trimming: 7 bases; J trimming: 0 bases; junction bases outside the gene matches: 14. The sequencing here drew on CD4+ or CD8+ T cells sorted from blood, taken in a trial of the OX40 agonist ivuxolimab. The chain combines TRBV19 with TRBJ1-5; TRBD1 matches 11 bases. The receptor comes from an adult with an advanced solid tumor such as melanoma, head and neck, liver or kidney cancer. The CDR3 sequence is CASTPGQGAFSNSNQPQHF. The CDR3 DNA is TGTGCCAGTACCCCAGGACAGGGGGCCTTCAGTAATAGCAATCAGCCCCAGCATTTT.